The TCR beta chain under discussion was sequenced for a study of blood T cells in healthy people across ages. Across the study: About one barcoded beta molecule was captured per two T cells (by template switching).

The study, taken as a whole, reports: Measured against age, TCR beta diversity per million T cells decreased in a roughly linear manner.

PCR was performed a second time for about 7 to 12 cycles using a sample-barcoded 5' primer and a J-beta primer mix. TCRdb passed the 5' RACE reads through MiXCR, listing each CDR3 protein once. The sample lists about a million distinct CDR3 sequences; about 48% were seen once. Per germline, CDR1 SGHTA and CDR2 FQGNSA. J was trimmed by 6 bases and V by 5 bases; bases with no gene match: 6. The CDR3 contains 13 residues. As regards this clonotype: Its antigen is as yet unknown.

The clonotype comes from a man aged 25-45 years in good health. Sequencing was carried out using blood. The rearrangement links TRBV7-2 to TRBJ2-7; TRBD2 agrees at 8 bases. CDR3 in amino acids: CASSISGACEQYF. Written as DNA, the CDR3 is TGTGCCAGCAGCATTAGCGGGGCCTGCGAGCAGTACTTC.